This TCR beta chain was documented in a study of CD8 T cells in ankylosing spondylitis listed by TCRdb under 2017. In terms of the full investigation: To find TCR variants linked to disease, the study profiled T cell receptor beta repertoires in ankylosing spondylitis patients and healthy donors. The whole study cohort included some 100 healthy donors and 20 to 25 ankylosing spondylitis patients. Peripheral blood was sampled, and synovial fluid was additionally collected from ankylosing spondylitis patients.

As for this clonotype: This receptor's antigen is unknown. Per-nucleotide qualities are absent, and no much larger clonotype sits a single base away.

V lost 4 bases and J lost 3 bases, and the count of bases not matched to a germline gene is 6. As encoded in the germline V gene, CDR1 is KGHDR while CDR2 is SFDVKD. From the cysteine through the phenylalanine, the CDR3 covers 16 amino acids. The retained sequence is limited to the CDR3, 48 bases, with the frame set at the first base. Sequenced on an Illumina HiSeq 2500. Quantitative 5'-RACE with molecular barcodes was the method used to prepare the TCR beta libraries. Processing in the source paper ran as follows. A new computational method based on a probabilistic model of VDJ rearrangement was used to identify disease-linked TCR variants. Starting from the raw public reads, TCRdb applied fastp trimming at Q25, assembled clones with MiXCR and retained in-frame beta chains. Each entry is one CDR3 protein sequence, shown with its most common DNA and genes. The V and J calls come from TCRdb's annotation, not from the publication. Counted in this sample were 700,000 or so distinct CDR3 sequences; roughly 20% of them appeared once. About 19% of the sample is held by the ten biggest clonotypes.

The study at large found these results: A CD8+ phenotype was shown by the disease-linked clones, which were found at relatively low frequencies in peripheral blood. Significant enrichment of the disease-linked clones was reported in matched synovial fluid samples from ankylosing spondylitis patients. A TCR beta motif made up of about eight highly homologous amino acid variants appeared to be characteristic of blood from ankylosing spondylitis patients. Some motif variants had previously been reported in the synovial fluid and blood of reactive arthritis patients, which suggests shared mechanisms of disease initiation.

Sequencing was performed on blood, either unsorted or a sorted T cell fraction (not recorded which). The receptor was isolated from a male donor with ankylosing spondylitis. Here the chain combines TRBV24-1 and TRBJ2-2; the junction holds 8 bases that match TRBD2. The CDR3 reads CATSDPGGEDTGELFF. The DNA is TGTGCCACCAGTGACCCGGGGGGGGAAGACACCGGGGAGCTGTTTTTT.